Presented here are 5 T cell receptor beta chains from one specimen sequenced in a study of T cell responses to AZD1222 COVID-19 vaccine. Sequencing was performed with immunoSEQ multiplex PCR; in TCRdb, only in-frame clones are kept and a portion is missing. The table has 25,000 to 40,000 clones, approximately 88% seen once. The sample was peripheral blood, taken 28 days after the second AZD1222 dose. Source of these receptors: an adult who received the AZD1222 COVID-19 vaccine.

The DNA of the CDR3 is TGCGCCAGCAGCCCATATCAGCGGAACACTGAAGCTTTCTTT. Translating gives CASSPYQRNTEAFF. The chain employs TRBV4-1 and TRBJ1-1; D is ambiguous. The CDR3 runs 14 residues. Trimming stripped 4 bases from V and 1 base from J, with 10 bases between. Germline values: CDR1 MGHRA, CDR2 YSYEKL.

The CDR3 sequence: CASSPADITNNSPLHF. CDR3 DNA sequence: TGTGCCAGCAGCCCTGCCGACATTACTAATAATTCACCCCTCCACTTT. The V and J genes are TRBV6-6 and TRBJ1-6; no clear D. The CDR3 totals 16 residues. The V end lost 6 bases, the J end lost 5 bases, and 17 bases lay between the germline ends. The germline CDR1 and CDR2 sequences are MNHNY and SVGAGI (reference sequence).

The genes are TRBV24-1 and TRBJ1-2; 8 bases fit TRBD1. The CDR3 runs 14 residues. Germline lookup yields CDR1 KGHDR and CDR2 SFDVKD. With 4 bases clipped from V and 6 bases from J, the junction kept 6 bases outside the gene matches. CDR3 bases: TGTGCCACCAGTGACCTACGACAGGGGCATGGCTACACCTTC. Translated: CATSDLRQGHGYTF.

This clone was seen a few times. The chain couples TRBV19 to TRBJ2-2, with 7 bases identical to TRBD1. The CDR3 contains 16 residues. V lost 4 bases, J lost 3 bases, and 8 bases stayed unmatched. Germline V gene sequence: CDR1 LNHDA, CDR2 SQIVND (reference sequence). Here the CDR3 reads CASSTPQGVHTGELFF. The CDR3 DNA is TGTGCCAGTAGTACGCCTCAGGGGGTCCACACCGGGGAGCTGTTTTTT.

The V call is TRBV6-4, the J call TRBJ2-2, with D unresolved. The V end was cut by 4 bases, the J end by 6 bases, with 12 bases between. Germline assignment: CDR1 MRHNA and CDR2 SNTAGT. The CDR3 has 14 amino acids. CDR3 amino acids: CASSADVHPGELFF. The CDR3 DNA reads TGTGCCAGCAGTGCCGATGTTCATCCCGGGGAGCTGTTTTTT.